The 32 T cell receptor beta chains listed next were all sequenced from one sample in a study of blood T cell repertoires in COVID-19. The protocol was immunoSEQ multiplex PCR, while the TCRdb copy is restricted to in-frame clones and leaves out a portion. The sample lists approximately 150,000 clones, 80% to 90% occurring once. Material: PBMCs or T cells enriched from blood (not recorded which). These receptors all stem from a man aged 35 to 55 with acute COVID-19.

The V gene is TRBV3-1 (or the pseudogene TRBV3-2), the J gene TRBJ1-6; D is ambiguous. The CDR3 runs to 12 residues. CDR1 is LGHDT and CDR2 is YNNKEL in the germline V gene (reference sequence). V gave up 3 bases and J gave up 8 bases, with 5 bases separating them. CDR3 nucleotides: TGTGCCAGCAGCCAGCGGGATTCACCCCTCCACTTT. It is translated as CASSQRDSPLHF.

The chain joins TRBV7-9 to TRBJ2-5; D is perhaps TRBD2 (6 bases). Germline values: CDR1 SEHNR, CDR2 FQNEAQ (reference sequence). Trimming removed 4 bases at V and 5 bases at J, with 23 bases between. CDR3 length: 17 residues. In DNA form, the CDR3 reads TGTGCCAGCAGCTCCAAACAGGATTGGGAGGATTTGGAGACCCAGTACTTC. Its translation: CASSSKQDWEDLETQYF.

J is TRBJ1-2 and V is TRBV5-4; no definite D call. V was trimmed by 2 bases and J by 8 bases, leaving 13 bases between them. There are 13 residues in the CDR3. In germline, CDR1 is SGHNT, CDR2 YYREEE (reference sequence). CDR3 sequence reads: CASSFLIEGGYTF. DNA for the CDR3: TGTGCCAGCAGCTTCTTGATCGAGGGCGGCTACACCTTC.

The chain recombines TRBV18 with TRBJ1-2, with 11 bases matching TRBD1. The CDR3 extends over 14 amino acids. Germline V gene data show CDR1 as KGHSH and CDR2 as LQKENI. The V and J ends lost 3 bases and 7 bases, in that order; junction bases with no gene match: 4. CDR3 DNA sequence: TGTGCCAGCTCACCCAGGACAGGGGGCTTTGGCTACACCTTC. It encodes CASSPRTGGFGYTF.

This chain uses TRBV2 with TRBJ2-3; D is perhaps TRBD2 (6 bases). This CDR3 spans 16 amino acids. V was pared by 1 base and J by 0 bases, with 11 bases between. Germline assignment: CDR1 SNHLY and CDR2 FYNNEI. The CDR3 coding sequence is TGTGCCAGCAGTGAAGTGGTCGGGACTAGCACAGATACGCAGTATTTT. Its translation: CASSEVVGTSTDTQYF.

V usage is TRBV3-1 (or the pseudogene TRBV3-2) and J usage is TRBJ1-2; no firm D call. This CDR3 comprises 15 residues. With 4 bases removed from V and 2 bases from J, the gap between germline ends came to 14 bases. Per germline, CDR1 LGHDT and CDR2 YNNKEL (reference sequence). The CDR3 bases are TGTGCCAGCAGCCCGTCCGTAGACATGAACTATGGCTACACCTTC. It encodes CASSPSVDMNYGYTF.

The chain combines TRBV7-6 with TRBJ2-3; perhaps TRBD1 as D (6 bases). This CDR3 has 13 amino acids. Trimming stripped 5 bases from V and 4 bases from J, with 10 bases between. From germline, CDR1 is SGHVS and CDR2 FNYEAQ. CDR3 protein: CASSPGGPDTQYF. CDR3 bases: TGTGCCAGCAGCCCTGGGGGCCCAGATACGCAGTATTTT.

CDR3: CASSLAGGSHEQYF. CDR3 nucleotide sequence: TGTGCCAGCAGTCTAGCGGGAGGCAGCCACGAGCAGTACTTC. This chain uses TRBV28 with TRBJ2-7; 11 bases fit TRBD2. The CDR3 has 14 residues. V shed 5 bases, J shed 5 bases, and the junction held 5 bases outside the gene matches. Germline lookup yields CDR1 MDHEN and CDR2 SYDVKM.

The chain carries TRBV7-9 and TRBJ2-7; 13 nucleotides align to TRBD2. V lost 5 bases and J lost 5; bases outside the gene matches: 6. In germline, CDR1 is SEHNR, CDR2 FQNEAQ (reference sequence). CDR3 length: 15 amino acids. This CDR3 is CASSMTSGGPNEQYF. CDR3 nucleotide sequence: TGTGCCAGCAGCATGACTAGCGGGGGGCCCAACGAGCAGTACTTC.

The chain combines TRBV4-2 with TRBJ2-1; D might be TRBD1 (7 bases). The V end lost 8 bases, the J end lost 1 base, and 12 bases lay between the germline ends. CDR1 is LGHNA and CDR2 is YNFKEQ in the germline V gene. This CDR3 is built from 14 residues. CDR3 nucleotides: TGTGCCAGCCGGGAGACAGGGTCCTACAATGAGCAGTTCTTC. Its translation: CASRETGSYNEQFF.

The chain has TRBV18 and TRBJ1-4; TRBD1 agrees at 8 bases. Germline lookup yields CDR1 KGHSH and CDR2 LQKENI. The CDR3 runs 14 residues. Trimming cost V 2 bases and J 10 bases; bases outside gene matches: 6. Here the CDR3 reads CASSPEQGVGKLFF. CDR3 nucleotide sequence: TGTGCCAGCTCACCAGAACAGGGGGTCGGAAAACTGTTTTTT.

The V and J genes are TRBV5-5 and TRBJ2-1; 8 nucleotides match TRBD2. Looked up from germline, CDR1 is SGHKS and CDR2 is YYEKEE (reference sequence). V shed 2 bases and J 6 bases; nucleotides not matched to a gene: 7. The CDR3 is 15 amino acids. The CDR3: CASSFSGGPGNEQFF. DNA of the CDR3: TGTGCCAGCAGCTTCTCGGGGGGGCCGGGCAATGAGCAGTTCTTC.

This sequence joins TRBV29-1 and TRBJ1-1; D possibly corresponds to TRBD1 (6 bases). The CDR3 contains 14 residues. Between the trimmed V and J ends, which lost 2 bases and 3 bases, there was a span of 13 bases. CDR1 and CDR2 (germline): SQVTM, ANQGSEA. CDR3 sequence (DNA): TGCAGCGTTGAAAGGGGGGGCGGGGACACTGAAGCTTTCTTT. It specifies CSVERGGGDTEAFF.

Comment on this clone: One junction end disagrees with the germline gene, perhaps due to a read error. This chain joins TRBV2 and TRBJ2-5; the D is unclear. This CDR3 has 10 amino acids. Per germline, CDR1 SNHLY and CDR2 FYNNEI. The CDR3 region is CASSEETQYF. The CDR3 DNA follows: TGTGCCAGCAGCGAAGAGACCCAGTACTTC.

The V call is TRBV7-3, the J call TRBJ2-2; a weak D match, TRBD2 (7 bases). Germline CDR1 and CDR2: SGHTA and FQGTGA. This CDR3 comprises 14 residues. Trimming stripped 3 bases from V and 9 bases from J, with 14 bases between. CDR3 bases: TGTGCCAGCAGCTTCAGGGGCGGGGGCAGGGAGCTGTTTTTT. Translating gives CASSFRGGGRELFF.

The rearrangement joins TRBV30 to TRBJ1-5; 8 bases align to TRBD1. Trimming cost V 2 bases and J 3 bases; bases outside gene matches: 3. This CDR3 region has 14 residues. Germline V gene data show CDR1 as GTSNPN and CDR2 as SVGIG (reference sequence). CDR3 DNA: TGTGCCTGGAGTCGGGACAGGCCCAATCAGCCCCAGCATTTT. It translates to CAWSRDRPNQPQHF.

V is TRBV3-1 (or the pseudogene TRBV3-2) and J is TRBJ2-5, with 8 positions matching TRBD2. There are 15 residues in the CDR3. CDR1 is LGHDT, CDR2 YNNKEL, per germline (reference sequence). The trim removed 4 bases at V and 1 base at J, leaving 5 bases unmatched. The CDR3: CASSPSTSGQETQYF. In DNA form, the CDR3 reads TGTGCCAGCAGCCCATCCACTAGCGGCCAAGAGACCCAGTACTTC.

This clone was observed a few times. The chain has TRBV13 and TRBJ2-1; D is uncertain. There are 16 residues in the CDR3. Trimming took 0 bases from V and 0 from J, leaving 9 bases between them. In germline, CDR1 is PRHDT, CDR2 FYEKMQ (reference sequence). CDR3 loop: CASSLGALSSYNEQFF. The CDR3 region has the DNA TGTGCCAGCAGCTTAGGAGCGCTAAGCTCCTACAATGAGCAGTTCTTC.

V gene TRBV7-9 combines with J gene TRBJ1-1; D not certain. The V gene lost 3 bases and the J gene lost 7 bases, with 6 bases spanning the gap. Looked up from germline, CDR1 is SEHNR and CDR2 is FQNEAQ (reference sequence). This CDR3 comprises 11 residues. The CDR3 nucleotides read TGTGCCAGCAGCTTTGGCGGTGAAGCTTTCTTT. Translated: CASSFGGEAFF.

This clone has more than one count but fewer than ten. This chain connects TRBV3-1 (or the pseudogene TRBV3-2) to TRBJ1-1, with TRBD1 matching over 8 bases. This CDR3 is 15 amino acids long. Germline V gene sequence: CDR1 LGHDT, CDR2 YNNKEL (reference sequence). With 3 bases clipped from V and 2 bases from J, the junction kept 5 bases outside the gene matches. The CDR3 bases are TGTGCCAGCAGCCAGGACGACAGGGGTAACACTGAAGCTTTCTTT. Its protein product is CASSQDDRGNTEAFF.

The CDR3 protein is CAWSTGYGYTF. DNA of the CDR3: TGTGCCTGGAGCACAGGATATGGCTACACCTTC. This sequence joins TRBV30 and TRBJ1-2; a weak D match, TRBD1 (5 bases). Germline CDR1 is GTSNPN and CDR2 is SVGIG (reference sequence). The CDR3 covers 11 residues. With 3 bases removed from V and 5 bases from J, the gap between germline ends came to 7 bases. The variable domain in full, completed from reference TRBV30 and TRBJ1-2, reads SQTIHQWPATLVQPVGSPLSLECTVEGTSNPNLYWYRQAAGRGLQLLFYSVGIGQISSEVPQNLSASRPQDRQFILSSKKLLLSDSGFYLCAWSTGYGYTFGSGTRLTVV.

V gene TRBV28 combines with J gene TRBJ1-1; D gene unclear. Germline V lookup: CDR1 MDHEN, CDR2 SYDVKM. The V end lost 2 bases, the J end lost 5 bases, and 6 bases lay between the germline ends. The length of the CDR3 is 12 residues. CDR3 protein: CASSLAGTEAFF. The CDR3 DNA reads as TGTGCCAGCAGTTTAGCCGGGACTGAAGCTTTCTTT. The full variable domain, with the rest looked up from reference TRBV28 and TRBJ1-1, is DVKVTQSSRYLVKRTGEKVFLECVQDMDHENMFWYRQDPGLGLRLIYFSYDVKMKEKGDIPEGYSVSREKKERFSLILESASTNQTSMYLCASSLAGTEAFFGQGTRLTVV.

CDR3 coding DNA: TGTGCCAGCAGTTACTCGAGGGGGAGCATCTATGGCTACACCTTC. Protein product: CASSYSRGSIYGYTF. The V call is TRBV6-2 or TRBV6-3, the J call TRBJ1-2; D might be TRBD1 (6 bases). Deletions cut 0 bases from V and 4 bases from J, with 12 bases between. The CDR3 sequence is 15 residues long. Germline V gives CDR1 MNHEY, CDR2 SVGEGT.

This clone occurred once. CDR3 bases: TGTGCCAGCAGTCGTACCGGGACCTCAGGGGATTATGGCTACACCTTC. Its protein product is CASSRTGTSGDYGYTF. This chain joins TRBV7-8 and TRBJ1-2; TRBD1 might be the D (6 bases). Trimming took 6 bases from V and 5 from J, leaving 22 bases between them. CDR3 length: 16 residues. CDR1 SGHVS and CDR2 FQNEAQ come from the germline V gene.

The CDR3 loop is CAWMSGAGGPGEQFF. CDR3 nucleotide sequence: TGTGCCTGGATGAGTGGAGCGGGGGGGCCTGGTGAGCAGTTCTTC. The chain recombines TRBV30 with TRBJ2-1; TRBD2 agrees at 10 bases. The CDR3 sequence is 15 residues long. Trimming at V came to 4 bases and at J to 9 bases, leaving 12 bases not matched to a gene. CDR1 is GTSNPN, CDR2 SVGIG, per germline (reference sequence).

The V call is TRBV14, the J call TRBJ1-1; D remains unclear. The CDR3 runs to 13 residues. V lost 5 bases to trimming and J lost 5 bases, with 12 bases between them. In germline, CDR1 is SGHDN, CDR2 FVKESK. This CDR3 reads CASSLSEGTEAFF. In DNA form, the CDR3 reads TGTGCCAGCAGCTTGAGCGAGGGTACTGAAGCTTTCTTT.

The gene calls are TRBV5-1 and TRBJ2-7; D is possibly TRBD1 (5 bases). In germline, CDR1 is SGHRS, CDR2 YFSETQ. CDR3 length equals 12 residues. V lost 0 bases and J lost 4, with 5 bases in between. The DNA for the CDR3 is TGCGCCAGCAGCTTGGGACAGTACGAGCAGTACTTC. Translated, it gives CASSLGQYEQYF.

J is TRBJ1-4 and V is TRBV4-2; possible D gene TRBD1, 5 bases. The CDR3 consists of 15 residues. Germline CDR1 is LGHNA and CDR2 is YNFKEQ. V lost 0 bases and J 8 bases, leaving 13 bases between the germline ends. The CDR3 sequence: CASSQDLGGTEKLFF. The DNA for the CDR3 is TGTGCCAGCAGCCAAGATTTGGGAGGGACGGAAAAACTGTTTTTT.

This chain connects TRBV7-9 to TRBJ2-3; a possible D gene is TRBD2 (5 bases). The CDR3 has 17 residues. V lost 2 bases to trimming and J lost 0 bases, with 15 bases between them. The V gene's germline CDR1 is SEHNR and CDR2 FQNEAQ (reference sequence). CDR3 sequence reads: CASSLLAGFASTDTQYF. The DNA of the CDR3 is TGTGCCAGCAGCTTACTGGCGGGTTTCGCTAGCACAGATACGCAGTATTTT.

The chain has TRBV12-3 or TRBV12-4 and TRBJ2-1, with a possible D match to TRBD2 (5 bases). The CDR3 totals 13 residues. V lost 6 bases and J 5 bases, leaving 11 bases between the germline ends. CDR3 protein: CASSPDGDNEQFF. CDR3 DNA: TGTGCCAGCAGCCCGGACGGGGACAATGAGCAGTTCTTC.

The CDR3 loop is CASSSLRTSGNTDTQYF. CDR3 in DNA: TGTGCCAGCAGTTCCCTAAGGACTAGCGGCAACACAGATACGCAGTATTTT. The chain carries TRBV28 and TRBJ2-3; the match to TRBD2 covers 10 bases. The germline V gene has CDR1 MDHEN and CDR2 SYDVKM. The CDR3 consists of 17 residues. With 4 bases clipped from V and 2 bases from J, the junction kept 9 bases outside the gene matches.

CDR3: CASSFSAGGNTGELFF. In DNA form, the CDR3 reads TGTGCCAGCAGCTTTTCAGCGGGAGGAAACACCGGGGAGCTGTTTTTT. The genes are TRBV9 and TRBJ2-2; TRBD2 matches 9 bases. The CDR3 runs to 16 residues. The V gene end was trimmed by 4 bases and the J gene end by 2 bases; junction bases not matched to a gene: 6. Per germline, CDR1 SGDLS and CDR2 YYNGEE.